A single T cell receptor (beta chain) is shown here with its context. This sample stems from a study of technical replicates of blood from several donors. Trimming took 5 bases from V and 0 from J, leaving 4 bases between them. The CDR3 length is 12 residues. CDR1 and CDR2 (germline): PRHDT, FYEKMQ (reference sequence). Data came from immunoSEQ multiplex PCR; TCRdb stores just in-frame clones and leaves some out. Here the sample spans 80,000 to 95,000 clones, around 94% being singletons. V usage is TRBV13 and J usage is TRBJ2-5; D is unclear. The TCR sequence derives from a human donor in good health. Sequences were obtained from T cells isolated from PBMCs. The CDR3 DNA sequence: TGTGCCAGCAGCCCAGACCAAGAGACCCAGTACTTC. Translation gives CASSPDQETQYF.